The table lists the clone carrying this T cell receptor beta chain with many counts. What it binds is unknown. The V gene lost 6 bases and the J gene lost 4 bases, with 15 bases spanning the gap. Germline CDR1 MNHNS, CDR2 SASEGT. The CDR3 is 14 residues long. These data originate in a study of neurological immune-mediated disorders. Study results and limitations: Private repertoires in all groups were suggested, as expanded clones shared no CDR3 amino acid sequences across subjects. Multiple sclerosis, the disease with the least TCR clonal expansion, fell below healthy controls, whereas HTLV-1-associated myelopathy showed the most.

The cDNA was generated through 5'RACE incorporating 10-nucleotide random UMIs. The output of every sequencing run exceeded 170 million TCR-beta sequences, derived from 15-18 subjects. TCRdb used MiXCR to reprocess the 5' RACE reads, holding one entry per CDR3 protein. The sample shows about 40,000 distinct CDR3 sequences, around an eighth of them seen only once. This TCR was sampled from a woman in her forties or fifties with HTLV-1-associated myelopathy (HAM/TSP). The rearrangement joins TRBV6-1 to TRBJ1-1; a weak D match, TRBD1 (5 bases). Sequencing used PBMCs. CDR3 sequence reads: CASSERNGATEAFF. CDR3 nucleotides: TGTGCCAGCAGCGAGAGAAACGGGGCCACTGAAGCTTTCTTT.